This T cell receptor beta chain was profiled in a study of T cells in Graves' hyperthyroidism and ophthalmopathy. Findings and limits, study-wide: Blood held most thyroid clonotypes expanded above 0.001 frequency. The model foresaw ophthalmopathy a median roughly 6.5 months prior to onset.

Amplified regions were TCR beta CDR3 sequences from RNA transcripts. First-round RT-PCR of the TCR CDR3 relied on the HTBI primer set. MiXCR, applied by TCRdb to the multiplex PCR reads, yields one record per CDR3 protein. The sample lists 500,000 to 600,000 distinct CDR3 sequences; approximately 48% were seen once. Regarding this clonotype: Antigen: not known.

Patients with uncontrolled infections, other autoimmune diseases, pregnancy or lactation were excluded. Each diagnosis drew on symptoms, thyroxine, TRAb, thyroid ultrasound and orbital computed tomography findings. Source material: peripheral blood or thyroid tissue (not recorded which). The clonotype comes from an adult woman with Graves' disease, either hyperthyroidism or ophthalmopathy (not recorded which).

CDR3 region: CAWSVLSRGSPLHF. Written as DNA, the CDR3 is TGTGCCTGGAGTGTACTAAGCAGGGGCTCACCCCTCCACTTT. The chain uses TRBV30 and TRBJ1-6, with TRBD1 as a possible D gene (6 bases). CDR3 length equals 14 residues. The germline gives CDR1 GTSNPN, CDR2 SVGIG (reference sequence). Trimming cost V 0 bases and J 10 bases, with 13 bases left between them.